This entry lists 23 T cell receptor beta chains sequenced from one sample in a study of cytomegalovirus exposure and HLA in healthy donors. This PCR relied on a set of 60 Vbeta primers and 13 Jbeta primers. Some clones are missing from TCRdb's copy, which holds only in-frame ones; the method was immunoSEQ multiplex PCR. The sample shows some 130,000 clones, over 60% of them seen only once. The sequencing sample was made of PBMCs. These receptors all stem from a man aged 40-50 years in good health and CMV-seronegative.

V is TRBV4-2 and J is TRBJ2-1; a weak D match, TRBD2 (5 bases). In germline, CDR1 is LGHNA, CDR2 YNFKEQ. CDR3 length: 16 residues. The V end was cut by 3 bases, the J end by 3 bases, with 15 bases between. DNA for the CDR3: TGTGCCAGCAGCCAGGATGGAGGATCCGACTACAATGAGCAGTTCTTC. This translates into CASSQDGGSDYNEQFF.

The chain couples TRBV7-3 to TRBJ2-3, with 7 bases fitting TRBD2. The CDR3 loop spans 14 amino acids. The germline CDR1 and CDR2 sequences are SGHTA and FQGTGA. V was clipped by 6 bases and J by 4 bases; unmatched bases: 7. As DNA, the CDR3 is TGTGCCAGCAGTGCCGGGGGGAGGGCAGATACGCAGTATTTT. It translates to CASSAGGRADTQYF.

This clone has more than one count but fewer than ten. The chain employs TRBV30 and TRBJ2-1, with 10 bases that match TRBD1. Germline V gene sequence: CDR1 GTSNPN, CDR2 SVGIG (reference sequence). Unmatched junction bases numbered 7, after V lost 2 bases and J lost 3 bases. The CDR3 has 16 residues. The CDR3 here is CAWSTTGTGVYNEQFF. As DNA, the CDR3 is TGTGCCTGGAGTACCACCGGGACAGGGGTCTACAATGAGCAGTTCTTC.

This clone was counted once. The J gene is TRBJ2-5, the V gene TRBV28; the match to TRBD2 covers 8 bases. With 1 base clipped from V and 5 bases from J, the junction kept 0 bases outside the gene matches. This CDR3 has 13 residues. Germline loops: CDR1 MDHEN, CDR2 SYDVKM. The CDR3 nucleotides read TGTGCCAGCAGTTTATCGGGGGGGGAGACCCAGTACTTC. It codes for CASSLSGGETQYF.

The CDR3 loop reads CASSYSAAGDYGYTF. The CDR3 coding sequence is TGTGCCAGCAGTTACTCGGCGGCAGGGGATTATGGCTACACCTTC. This chain connects TRBV6-5 to TRBJ1-2; maybe TRBD1 (6 bases). The ends were cut back, 0 bases at V and 5 bases at J, with 13 bases in the middle. Germline lookup yields CDR1 MNHEY and CDR2 SVGAGI. The CDR3 extends over 15 amino acids.

The CDR3 loop reads CASSFMVAGTDTQYF. DNA of the CDR3: TGTGCCAGCAGTTTTATGGTAGCGGGCACAGATACGCAGTATTTT. This chain links TRBV27 with TRBJ2-3; perhaps TRBD2 as D (6 bases). CDR1 and CDR2 (germline): MNHEY, SMNVEV (reference sequence). The ends were cut back, 3 bases at V and 1 base at J, with 11 bases in the middle. The CDR3 is 15 residues long.

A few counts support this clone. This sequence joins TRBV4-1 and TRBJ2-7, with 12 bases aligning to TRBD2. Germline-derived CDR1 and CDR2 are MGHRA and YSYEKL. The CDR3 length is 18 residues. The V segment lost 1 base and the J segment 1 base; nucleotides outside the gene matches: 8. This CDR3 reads CASSQGATSGGSSYEQYF. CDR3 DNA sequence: TGCGCCAGCAGCCAAGGGGCGACTAGCGGGGGCTCTTCCTACGAGCAGTACTTC.

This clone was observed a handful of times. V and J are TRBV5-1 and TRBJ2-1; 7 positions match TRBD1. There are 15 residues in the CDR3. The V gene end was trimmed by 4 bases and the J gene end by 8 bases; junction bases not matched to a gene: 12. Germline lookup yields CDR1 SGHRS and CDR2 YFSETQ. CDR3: CASSPSGTDLYEQFF. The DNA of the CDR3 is TGCGCCAGCAGCCCTTCCGGGACAGACCTATATGAGCAGTTCTTC.

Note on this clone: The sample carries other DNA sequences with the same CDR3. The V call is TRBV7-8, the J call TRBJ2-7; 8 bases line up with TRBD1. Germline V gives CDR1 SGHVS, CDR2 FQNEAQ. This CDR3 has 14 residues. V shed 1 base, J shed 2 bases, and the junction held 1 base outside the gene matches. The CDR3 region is CASSLGTGPYEQYF. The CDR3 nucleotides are TGTGCCAGCAGCTTAGGGACAGGGCCCTACGAGCAGTACTTC. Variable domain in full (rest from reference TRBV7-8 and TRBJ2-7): GAGVSQSPRYKVAKRGQDVALRCDPISGHVSLFWYQQALGQGPEFLTYFQNEAQLDKSGLPSDRFFAERPEGSVSTLKIQRTQQEDSAVYLCASSLGTGPYEQYFGPGTRLTVT.

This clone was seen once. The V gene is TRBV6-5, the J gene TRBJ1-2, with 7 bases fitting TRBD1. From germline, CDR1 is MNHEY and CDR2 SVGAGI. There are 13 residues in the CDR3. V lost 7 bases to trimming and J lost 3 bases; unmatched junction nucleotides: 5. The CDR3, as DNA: TGTGCCAGCAAAGGACAGGTGGACTATGGCTACACCTTC. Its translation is CASKGQVDYGYTF.

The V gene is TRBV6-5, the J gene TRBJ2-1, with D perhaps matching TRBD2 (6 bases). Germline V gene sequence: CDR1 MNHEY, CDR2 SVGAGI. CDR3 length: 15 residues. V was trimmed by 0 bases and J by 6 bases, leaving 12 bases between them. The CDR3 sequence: CASSYSGGGSNEQFF. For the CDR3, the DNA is TGTGCCAGCAGTTACTCAGGTGGAGGGAGCAATGAGCAGTTCTTC.

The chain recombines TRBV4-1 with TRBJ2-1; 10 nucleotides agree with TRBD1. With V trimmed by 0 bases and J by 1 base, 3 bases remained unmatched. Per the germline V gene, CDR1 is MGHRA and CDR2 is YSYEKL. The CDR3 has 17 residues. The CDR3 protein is CASSQDRTGGSYNEQFF. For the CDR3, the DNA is TGCGCCAGCAGCCAAGATCGGACAGGGGGATCCTACAATGAGCAGTTCTTC.

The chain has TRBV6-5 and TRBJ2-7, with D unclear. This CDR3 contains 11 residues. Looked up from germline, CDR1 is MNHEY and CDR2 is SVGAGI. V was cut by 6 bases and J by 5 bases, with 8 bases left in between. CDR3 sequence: CASSLRNEQYF. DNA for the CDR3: TGTGCCAGCAGCCTACGAAACGAGCAGTACTTC.

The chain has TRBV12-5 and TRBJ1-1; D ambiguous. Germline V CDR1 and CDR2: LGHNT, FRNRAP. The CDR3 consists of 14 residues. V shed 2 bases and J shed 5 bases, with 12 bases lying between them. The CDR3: CASGLRNGGTEAFF. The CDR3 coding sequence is TGTGCTAGTGGTTTGAGAAACGGAGGGACTGAAGCTTTCTTT. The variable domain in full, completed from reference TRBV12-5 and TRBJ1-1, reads DARVTQTPRHKVTEMGQEVTMRCQPILGHNTVFWYRQTMMQGLELLAYFRNRAPLDDSGMPKDRFSAEMPDATLATLKIQPSEPRDSAVYFCASGLRNGGTEAFFGQGTRLTVV.

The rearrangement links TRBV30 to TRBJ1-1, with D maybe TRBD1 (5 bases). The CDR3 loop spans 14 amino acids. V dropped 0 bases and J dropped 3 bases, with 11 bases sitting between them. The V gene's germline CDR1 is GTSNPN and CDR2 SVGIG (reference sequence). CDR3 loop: CAWSVGRGYTEAFF. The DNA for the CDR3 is TGTGCCTGGAGTGTAGGCCGGGGGTACACTGAAGCTTTCTTT.

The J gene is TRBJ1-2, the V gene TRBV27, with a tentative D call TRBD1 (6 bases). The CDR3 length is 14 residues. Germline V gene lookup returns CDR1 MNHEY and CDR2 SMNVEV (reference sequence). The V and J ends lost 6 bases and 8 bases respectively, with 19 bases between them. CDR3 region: CASSRQDGLKGYTF. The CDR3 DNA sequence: TGTGCCAGCAGCCGACAGGATGGGTTAAAGGGCTACACCTTC.

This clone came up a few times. The CDR3 DNA is TGCAGCGTTGACCTAGCGGGAGGGTACGAGACCCAGTACTTC. It is translated as CSVDLAGGYETQYF. The chain combines TRBV29-1 with TRBJ2-5; 12 nucleotides match TRBD2. CDR1 and CDR2 from the germline V gene are SQVTM and ANQGSEA. The CDR3 is 14 amino acids. V dropped 3 bases and J dropped 5; count of bases not matched to a gene: 4.

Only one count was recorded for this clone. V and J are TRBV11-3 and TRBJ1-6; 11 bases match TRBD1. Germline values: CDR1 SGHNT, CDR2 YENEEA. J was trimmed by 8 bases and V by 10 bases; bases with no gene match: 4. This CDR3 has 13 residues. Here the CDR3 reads CATGTGGDSPLHF. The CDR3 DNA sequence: TGTGCCACCGGGACAGGGGGTGATTCACCCCTCCACTTT.

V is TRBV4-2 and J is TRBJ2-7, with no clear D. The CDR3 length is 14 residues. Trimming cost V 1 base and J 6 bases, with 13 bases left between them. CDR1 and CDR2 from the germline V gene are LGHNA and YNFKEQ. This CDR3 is CASSQGGSLGEQYF. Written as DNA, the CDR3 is TGTGCCAGCAGCCAAGGAGGTAGCCTGGGCGAGCAGTACTTC.

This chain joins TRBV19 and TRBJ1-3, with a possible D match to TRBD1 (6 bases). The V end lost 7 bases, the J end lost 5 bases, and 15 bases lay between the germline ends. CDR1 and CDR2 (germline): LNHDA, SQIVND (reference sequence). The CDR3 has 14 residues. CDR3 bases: TGTGCCAGTAAAGACTCAGGGGTGAGAAACACCATATATTTT. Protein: CASKDSGVRNTIYF.

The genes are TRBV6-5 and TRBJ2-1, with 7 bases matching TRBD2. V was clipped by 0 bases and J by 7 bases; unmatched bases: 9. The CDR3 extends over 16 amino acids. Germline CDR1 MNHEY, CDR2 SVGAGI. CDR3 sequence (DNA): TGTGCCAGCAGTTACTCAGCGGGACCCCTTACGAATGAGCAGTTCTTC. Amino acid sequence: CASSYSAGPLTNEQFF.

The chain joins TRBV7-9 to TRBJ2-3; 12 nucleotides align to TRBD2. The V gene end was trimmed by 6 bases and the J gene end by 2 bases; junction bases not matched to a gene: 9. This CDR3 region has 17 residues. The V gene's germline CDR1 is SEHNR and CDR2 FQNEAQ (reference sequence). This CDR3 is CASSSLGLAGLTDTQYF. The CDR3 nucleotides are TGTGCCAGCAGTTCACTCGGACTAGCGGGACTCACAGATACGCAGTATTTT. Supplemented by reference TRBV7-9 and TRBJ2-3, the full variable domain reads DTGVSQNPRHKITKRGQNVTFRCDPISEHNRLYWYRQTLGQGPEFLTYFQNEAQLEKSRLLSDRFSAERPKGSFSTLEIQRTEQGDSAMYLCASSSLGLAGLTDTQYFGPGTRLTVL.

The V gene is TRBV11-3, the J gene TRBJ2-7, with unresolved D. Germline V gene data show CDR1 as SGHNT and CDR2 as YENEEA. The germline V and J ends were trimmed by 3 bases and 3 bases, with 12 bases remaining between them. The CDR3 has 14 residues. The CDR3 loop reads CASSFYEEGYEQYF. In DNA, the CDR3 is TGTGCCAGCAGCTTTTATGAGGAAGGCTACGAGCAGTACTTC.